This TCR beta chain was profiled in a study of CD8 T cells in Susac syndrome. Whole-study results and caveats: The study conceded that its TCR sequencing and HLA analysis involved relatively few individuals.

Germline trimming cut 3 bases from V and 5 bases from J; bases unmatched to any gene: 4. The CDR3 has 13 amino acids. Germline values: CDR1 GTSNPN, CDR2 SVGIG (reference sequence). The authors reverse transcribed about 0.5 to 1 ug RNA with random hexamers. A multiplex approach, immunoSEQ multiplex PCR, amplified TCR beta CDR3 across 54 Vbeta and 13 Jbeta. In TCRdb, the immunoSEQ multiplex PCR reads were re-called with MiXCR into one record per CDR3 protein. Of around 120,000 distinct CDR3 sequences detected, 85% to 95% appear once; the ten largest clones hold about 0.09%. TCR beta sequencing covered blood CD8+ and CD4+ T cells. Negative isolation was applied to CD8+ and CD4+ T cells, and FACS enrichment was applied to TEMRA cells. On this clonotype itself: Its matching antigen is unknown.

Sequencing was performed on CD4+ T cells from PBMCs. The chain employs TRBV30 and TRBJ1-1, with TRBD1 identical over 9 bases. This clonotype originated in a human donor with multiple sclerosis. The CDR3 DNA sequence: TGTGCCTGGAGAACAGGGGGCGGAACTGAAGCTTTCTTT. Amino acids: CAWRTGGGTEAFF.